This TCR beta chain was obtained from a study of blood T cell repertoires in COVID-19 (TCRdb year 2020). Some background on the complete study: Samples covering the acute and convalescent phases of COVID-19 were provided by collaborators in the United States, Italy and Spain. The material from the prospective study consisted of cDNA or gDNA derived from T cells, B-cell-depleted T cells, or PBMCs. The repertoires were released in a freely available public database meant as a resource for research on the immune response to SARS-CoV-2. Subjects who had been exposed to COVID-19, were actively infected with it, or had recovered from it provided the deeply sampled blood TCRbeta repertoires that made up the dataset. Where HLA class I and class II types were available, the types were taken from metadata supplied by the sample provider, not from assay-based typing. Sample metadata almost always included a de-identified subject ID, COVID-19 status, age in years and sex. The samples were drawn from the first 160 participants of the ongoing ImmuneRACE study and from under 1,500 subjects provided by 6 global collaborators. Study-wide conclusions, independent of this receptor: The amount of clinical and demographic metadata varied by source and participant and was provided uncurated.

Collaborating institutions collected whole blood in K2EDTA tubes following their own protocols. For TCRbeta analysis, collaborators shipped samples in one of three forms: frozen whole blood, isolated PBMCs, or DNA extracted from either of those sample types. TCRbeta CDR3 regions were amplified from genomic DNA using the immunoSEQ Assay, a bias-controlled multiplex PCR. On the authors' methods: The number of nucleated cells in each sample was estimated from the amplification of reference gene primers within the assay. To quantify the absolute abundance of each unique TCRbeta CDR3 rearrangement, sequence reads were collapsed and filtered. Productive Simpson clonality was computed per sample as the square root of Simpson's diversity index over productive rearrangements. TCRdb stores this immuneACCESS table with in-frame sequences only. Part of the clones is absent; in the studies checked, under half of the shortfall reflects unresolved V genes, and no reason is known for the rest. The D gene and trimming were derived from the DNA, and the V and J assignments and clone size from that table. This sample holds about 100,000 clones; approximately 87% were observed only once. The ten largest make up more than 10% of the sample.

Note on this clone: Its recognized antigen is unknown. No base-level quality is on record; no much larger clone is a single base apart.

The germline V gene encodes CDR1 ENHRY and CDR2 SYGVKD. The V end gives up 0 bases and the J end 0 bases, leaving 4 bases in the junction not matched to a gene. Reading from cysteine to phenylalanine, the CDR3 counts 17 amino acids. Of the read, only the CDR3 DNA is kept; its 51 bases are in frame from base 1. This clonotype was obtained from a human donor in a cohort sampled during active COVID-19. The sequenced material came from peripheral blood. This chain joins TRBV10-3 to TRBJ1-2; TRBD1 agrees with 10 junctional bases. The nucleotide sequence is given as TGTGCCATCAGTGAGTCGACAGGGGGCTTAACTAACTATGGCTACACCTTC. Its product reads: CAISESTGGLTNYGYTF.